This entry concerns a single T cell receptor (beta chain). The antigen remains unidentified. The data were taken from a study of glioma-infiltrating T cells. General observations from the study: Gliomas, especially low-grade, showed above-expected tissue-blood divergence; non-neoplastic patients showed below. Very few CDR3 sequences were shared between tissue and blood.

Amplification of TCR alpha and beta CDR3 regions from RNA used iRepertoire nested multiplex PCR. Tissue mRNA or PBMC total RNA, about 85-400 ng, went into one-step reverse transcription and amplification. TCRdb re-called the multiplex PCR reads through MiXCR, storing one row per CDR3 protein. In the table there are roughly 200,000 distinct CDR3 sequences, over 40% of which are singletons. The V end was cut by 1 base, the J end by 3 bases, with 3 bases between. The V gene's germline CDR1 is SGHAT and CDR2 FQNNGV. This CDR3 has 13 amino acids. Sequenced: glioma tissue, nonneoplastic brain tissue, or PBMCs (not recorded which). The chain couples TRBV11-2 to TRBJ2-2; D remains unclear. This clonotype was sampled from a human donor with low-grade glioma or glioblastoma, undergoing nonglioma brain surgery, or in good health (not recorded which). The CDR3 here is CASSLVYTGELFF. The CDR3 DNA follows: TGTGCCAGCAGCTTAGTATACACCGGGGAGCTGTTTTTT.